This T cell receptor beta chain was profiled in a study of T cell changes during pregnancy in multiple sclerosis. The protocol was immunoSEQ multiplex PCR, while the TCRdb copy is restricted to in-frame clones and leaves out a portion. The sample has some 120,000 clones; approximately 96% are singletons. This clone was detected only once. This CDR3 has 15 residues. Germline V gene lookup returns CDR1 SGHNT and CDR2 YENEEA. V gave up 5 bases and J gave up 0 bases, with 11 bases separating them. The source of this sequence is a female donor with multiple sclerosis, enrolled in a pregnancy study. Sequencing used peripheral blood, obtained after pregnancy. The chain employs TRBV11-3 and TRBJ2-1, with D possibly TRBD1 on 6 matching bases. The CDR3 coding sequence is TGTGCCAGCAGCCCTCAGGACAGCTCCTACAATGAGCAGTTCTTC. It codes for CASSPQDSSYNEQFF.